A selection of T cell receptor beta chains follows, all from one sample in a study of neoadjuvant anti-PD-1 for oral cavity cancer. The protocol was immunoSEQ multiplex PCR, while the TCRdb copy is restricted to in-frame clones and leaves out a portion. The sample lists approximately 30,000 clones; around four fifths were seen once. The sequenced sample was PBMCs, obtained after nivolumab (anti-PD-1) treatment. These receptors were taken from a person between 35 and 79 years old with oral cavity squamous cell carcinoma. The CDR3 runs from the conserved cysteine through the conserved F or W. The order of the fields is V gene, D gene, J gene, clone size, CDR3 protein, CDR3 DNA. A D gene is named only where the DNA matches it firmly. Only some rows state a clone size, as once, few, many or a class for expanded clones.

V: TRBV16
D: NA
J: TRBJ1-1
size: NA
CDR3: CASSPQPDAEAFF
DNA: TGTGCCAGCAGCCCGCAACCGGACGCTGAAGCTTTCTTT

V: TRBV5-1
D: TRBD1
J: TRBJ1-6
size: NA
CDR3: CASSAGQGGSPLHF
DNA: TGCGCCAGCAGCGCCGGACAGGGGGGTTCACCCCTCCACTTT

V: TRBV6-5
D: NA
J: TRBJ1-6
size: NA
CDR3: CASSYTGGRFNSPLHF
DNA: TGTGCCAGCAGTTATACGGGGGGGAGGTTTAATTCACCCCTCCACTTT

V: TRBV7-8
D: NA
J: TRBJ1-1
size: NA
CDR3: CASSLAGFNTEAFF
DNA: TGTGCCAGCAGCTTAGCCGGGTTCAACACTGAAGCTTTCTTT

V: TRBV5-6
D: NA
J: TRBJ1-4
size: NA
CDR3: CASSLGVPNEKLFF
DNA: TGTGCCAGCAGCTTGGGGGTTCCTAATGAAAAACTGTTTTTT

V: TRBV6-6
D: NA
J: TRBJ1-1
size: NA
CDR3: CASSYSGISWTEAFF
DNA: TGTGCCAGCAGTTACTCGGGGATCTCGTGGACTGAAGCTTTCTTT

V: TRBV6-5
D: TRBD2
J: TRBJ2-2
size: NA
CDR3: CASSLTRGGAGELFF
DNA: TGTGCCAGCTCGCTCACCCGCGGGGGGGCCGGGGAGCTGTTTTTT

V: TRBV4-1
D: TRBD2
J: TRBJ2-3
size: NA
CDR3: CASSQVLAGTDTQYF
DNA: TGCGCCAGCAGCCAGGTACTAGCGGGAACAGATACGCAGTATTTT

V: TRBV28
D: NA
J: TRBJ1-2
size: NA
CDR3: CASSLGRFDGYTF
DNA: TGTGCCAGCAGTTTAGGGAGGTTCGATGGCTACACCTTC

V: TRBV9
D: TRBD1
J: TRBJ1-1
size: NA
CDR3: CASSKGGQGAEAFF
DNA: TGTGCCAGCAGCAAAGGAGGACAGGGAGCTGAAGCTTTCTTT

V: TRBV29-1
D: TRBD1
J: TRBJ1-2
size: NA
CDR3: CSVQGQGNYGYTF
DNA: TGCAGCGTTCAGGGACAGGGGAACTATGGCTACACCTTC

V: TRBV7-2
D: NA
J: TRBJ2-3
size: few
CDR3: CASSPEIFRDPNTQYF
DNA: TGTGCCAGCAGCCCTGAAATTTTCCGGGACCCGAATACGCAGTATTTT

V: TRBV29-1
D: NA
J: TRBJ2-5
size: NA
CDR3: CSTTGGGVQETQYF
DNA: TGCAGCACTACCGGAGGGGGCGTCCAAGAGACCCAGTACTTC

V: TRBV9
D: NA
J: TRBJ2-5
size: NA
CDR3: CASSATPGVGLETQYF
DNA: TGTGCCAGCAGCGCGACCCCCGGGGTCGGTCTGGAGACCCAGTACTTC

V: TRBV5-4
D: NA
J: TRBJ1-1
size: once
CDR3: CASSLSWEGNTEAFF
DNA: TGTGCCAGCAGCTTGAGCTGGGAAGGGAACACTGAAGCTTTCTTT

V: TRBV4-1
D: NA
J: TRBJ2-3
size: NA
CDR3: CASSQERWGGPRDTQYF
DNA: TGCGCCAGCAGCCAAGAACGTTGGGGGGGGCCGAGAGATACGCAGTATTTT

V: TRBV18
D: NA
J: TRBJ1-1
size: NA
CDR3: CASSPRTDLSRTEAFF
DNA: TGTGCCAGCTCACCACGGACGGACCTGAGTAGGACTGAAGCTTTCTTT

V: TRBV5-4
D: TRBD2
J: TRBJ2-3
size: NA
CDR3: CASSSRGGTDTQYF
DNA: TGTGCCAGCAGCTCTCGGGGGGGCACAGATACGCAGTATTTT

V: TRBV9
D: NA
J: TRBJ2-3
size: NA
CDR3: CASSVEGGGTDTQYF
DNA: TGTGCCAGCAGCGTAGAGGGCGGGGGCACAGATACGCAGTATTTT

V: TRBV2
D: NA
J: TRBJ2-5
size: NA
CDR3: CAIRGSGETQYF
DNA: TGTGCCATCAGGGGTTCCGGGGAGACCCAGTACTTC

V: TRBV7-8
D: TRBD1
J: TRBJ2-1
size: few
CDR3: CASSPGQGLSSYNEQFF
DNA: TGTGCCAGCAGCCCTGGACAGGGATTAAGCTCCTACAATGAGCAGTTCTTC

V: TRBV7-9
D: NA
J: TRBJ1-1
size: once
CDR3: CASSLAYREHTEAFF
DNA: TGTGCCAGCAGCTTAGCGTACAGGGAACACACTGAAGCTTTCTTT

V: TRBV6-4
D: NA
J: TRBJ2-6
size: NA
CDR3: CASSEGFSGANVLTF
DNA: TGTGCCAGCAGTGAGGGGTTTTCCGGGGCCAACGTCCTGACTTTC

V: TRBV4-2
D: NA
J: TRBJ2-1
size: NA
CDR3: CASRAAIQGRDEQFF
DNA: TGTGCCAGCCGCGCAGCCATACAGGGTCGGGATGAGCAGTTCTTC

V: TRBV18
D: NA
J: TRBJ1-1
size: NA
CDR3: CASSPQNMNTEAFF
DNA: TGTGCCAGCTCACCACAGAACATGAACACTGAAGCTTTCTTT

V: TRBV7-2
D: TRBD1
J: TRBJ2-7
size: NA
CDR3: CASSTQIRTGLYPYEQYF
DNA: TGTGCCAGCAGCACACAGATCCGGACAGGGCTTTATCCCTACGAGCAGTACTTC

V: TRBV9
D: NA
J: TRBJ1-1
size: NA
CDR3: CASSVGGRNTEAFF
DNA: TGTGCCAGCAGCGTAGGGGGGAGGAACACTGAAGCTTTCTTT

V: TRBV7-6
D: NA
J: TRBJ1-6
size: few
CDR3: CASSLSRVGSPLHF
DNA: TGTGCCAGCAGCTTAAGTAGGGTCGGTTCACCCCTCCACTTT

V: TRBV7-2
D: TRBD2
J: TRBJ2-1
size: few
CDR3: CASSLIGLAANEQFF
DNA: TGTGCCAGCAGCTTAATCGGACTAGCGGCTAATGAGCAGTTCTTC

V: TRBV18
D: NA
J: TRBJ1-2
size: NA
CDR3: CASSPPGEGDYGYTF
DNA: TGTGCCAGCTCACCACCTGGGGAAGGAGACTATGGCTACACCTTC

V: TRBV6-5
D: TRBD1
J: TRBJ1-5
size: few
CDR3: CASRLDRGIQPQHF
DNA: TGTGCCAGCAGACTGGACAGGGGTATCCAGCCCCAGCATTTT

V: TRBV10-2
D: TRBD1
J: TRBJ2-4
size: once
CDR3: CASTLGQGTKNIQYF
DNA: TGCGCCAGCACATTAGGACAGGGAACCAAAAACATTCAGTACTTC

V: TRBV7-6
D: NA
J: TRBJ2-5
size: NA
CDR3: CASSSEQDGETQYF
DNA: TGTGCCAGCAGCTCCGAGCAGGACGGTGAGACCCAGTACTTC

V: TRBV7-8
D: NA
J: TRBJ1-2
size: once
CDR3: CASSLEEGVYGYTF
DNA: TGTGCCAGCAGCTTAGAGGAGGGTGTCTATGGCTACACCTTC

V: TRBV7-8
D: NA
J: TRBJ1-2
size: few
CDR3: CASSPRGRSNYGYTF
DNA: TGTGCCAGCAGCCCCCGCGGACGGTCTAACTATGGCTACACCTTC

V: TRBV5-1
D: TRBD1
J: TRBJ1-3
size: NA
CDR3: CASSLGDSGNTIYF
DNA: TGCGCCAGCAGCTTGGGGGACAGCGGAAACACCATATATTTT

V: TRBV27
D: NA
J: TRBJ2-1
size: few
CDR3: CASSQGLGPGQFF
DNA: TGTGCCAGCAGCCAAGGCCTCGGTCCGGGGCAGTTCTTC